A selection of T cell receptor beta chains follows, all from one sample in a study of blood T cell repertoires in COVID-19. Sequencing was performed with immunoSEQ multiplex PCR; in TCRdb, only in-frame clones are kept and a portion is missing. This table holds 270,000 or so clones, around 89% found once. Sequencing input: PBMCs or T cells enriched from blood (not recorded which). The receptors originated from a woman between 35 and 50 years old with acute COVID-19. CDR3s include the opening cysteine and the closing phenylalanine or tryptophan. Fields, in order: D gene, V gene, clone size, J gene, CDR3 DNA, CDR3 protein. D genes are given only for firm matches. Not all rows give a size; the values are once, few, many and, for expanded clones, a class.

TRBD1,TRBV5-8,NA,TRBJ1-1,TGTGCCAGCAGCTGGTCAGGGGGCGCAGTTACTGAAGCTTTCTTT,CASSWSGGAVTEAFF
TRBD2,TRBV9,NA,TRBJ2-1,TGTGCCAGCAGCGCCGCCGGTGCGGGAGGGGATTACAATGAGCAGTTCTTC,CASSAAGAGGDYNEQFF
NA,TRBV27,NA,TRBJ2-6,TGTGCCAGCAGTTGGTACAGTTCTGGGGCCAACGTCCTGACTTTC,CASSWYSSGANVLTF
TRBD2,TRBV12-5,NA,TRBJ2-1,TGTGCTAGTGGTTCCGGGACTAGCGCCCACAATGAGCAGTTCTTC,CASGSGTSAHNEQFF
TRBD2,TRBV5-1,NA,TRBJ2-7,TGCGCCAGCAGCGTGACTAGCGGGAGGGATTCCTACGAGCAGTACTTC,CASSVTSGRDSYEQYF
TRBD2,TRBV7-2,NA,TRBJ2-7,TGTGCCAGCAGCCCCCTAAGACTAGCGGGAGGGCCTTATATAGGGGAGCAGTACTTC,CASSPLRLAGGPYIGEQYF
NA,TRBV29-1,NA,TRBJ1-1,TGCAGCGTTGCGGACACCACAGGGAACACTGAAGCTTTCTTT,CSVADTTGNTEAFF
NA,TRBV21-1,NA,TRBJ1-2,TGTGCCAGCAGCAAATTGGCCCGGGACAGGGGAAGCTATGGCTACACCTTC,CASSKLARDRGSYGYTF
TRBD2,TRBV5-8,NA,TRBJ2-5,TGTGCCAGCAGCTTTGCTGGGACTAGCGGTTTAGAGACCCAGTACTTC,CASSFAGTSGLETQYF
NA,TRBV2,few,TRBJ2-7,TGTGCCAGCATTAATCGGGGGTCCCACGAGCAGTACTTC,CASINRGSHEQYF
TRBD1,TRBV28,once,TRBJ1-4,TGTGCCAGCAGTAAGGACAGGAGAAGGGAAAAACTGTTTTTT,CASSKDRRREKLFF
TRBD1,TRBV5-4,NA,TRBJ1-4,TGTGCCAGCAGCTCTACAGGGGGGAATGAAAAACTGTTTTTT,CASSSTGGNEKLFF
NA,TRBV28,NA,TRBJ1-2,TGTGCCACCCACCCCGAGACAGGCCTATATGGCTACACCTTC,CATHPETGLYGYTF
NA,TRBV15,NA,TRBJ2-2,TGTGCCACCAGCACGAGCAACACCGGGGAGCTGTTTTTT,CATSTSNTGELFF
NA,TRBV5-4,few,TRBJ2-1,TGTGCCAGCAGCTTGGCCAGCGGGCTTCTGACAGCCTCATCGAATGAGCAGTTCTTC,CASSLASGLLTASSNEQFF
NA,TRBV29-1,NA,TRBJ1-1,TGCAGCGGCAAGCGTCAGAAGAACACTGAAGCTTTCTTT,CSGKRQKNTEAFF
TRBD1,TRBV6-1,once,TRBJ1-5,TGTGCCAGCAGTGAAGCGGGGACAGGGCATCAGCCCCAGCATTTT,CASSEAGTGHQPQHF
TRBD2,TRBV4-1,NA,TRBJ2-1,TGCGCCAGCAGAGATGGGACTAGCAATGAGCAGTTCTTC,CASRDGTSNEQFF
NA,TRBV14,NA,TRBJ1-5,TGTGCCAGCAGCCAACAGTACAATCAGCCCCAGCATTTT,CASSQQYNQPQHF
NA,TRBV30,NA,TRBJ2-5,TGTGCCTGGAGTGTACGGGAGACCCAGTACTTC,CAWSVRETQYF
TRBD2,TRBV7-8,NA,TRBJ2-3,TGTGCCAGCAGCTTATTTCTAGCGGGAGCAGATACGCAGTATTTT,CASSLFLAGADTQYF
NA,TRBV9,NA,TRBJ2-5,TGTGCCAGCAGCGTAGTGCCTAGCGGAGGGGGAGAGACCCAGTACTTC,CASSVVPSGGGETQYF
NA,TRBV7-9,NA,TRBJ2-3,TGTGCCAGCAGCTTAATGGGGACTAGCACAGATACGCAGTATTTT,CASSLMGTSTDTQYF
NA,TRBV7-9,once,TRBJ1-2,TGTGCCAGCAGCTTAGCACAGGAGATCTATGGCTACACCTTC,CASSLAQEIYGYTF
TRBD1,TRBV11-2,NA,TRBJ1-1,TGTGCCAGCAGCTTGACAGGGGCGGACACTGAAGCTTTCTTT,CASSLTGADTEAFF
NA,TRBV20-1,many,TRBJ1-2,TGCAGTGAACAGTCATATGGCTACACCTTC,CSEQSYGYTF
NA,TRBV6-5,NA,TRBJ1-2,TGTGCCAGCAGTTACTCCTTGGGACATAACTATGGCTACACCTTC,CASSYSLGHNYGYTF
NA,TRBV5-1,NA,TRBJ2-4,TGCGCCAGCAGCCCTAGAAGCGGACTAGCCAAAAACATTCAGTACTTC,CASSPRSGLAKNIQYF
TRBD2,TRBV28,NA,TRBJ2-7,TGTGCCAGCAGTTTTAGCGGGAGGGCCTACGAGCAGTACTTC,CASSFSGRAYEQYF
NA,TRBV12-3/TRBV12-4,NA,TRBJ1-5,TGTGCCAGCGGATCGGGAAACCTTCAGCCCCAGCATTTT,CASGSGNLQPQHF
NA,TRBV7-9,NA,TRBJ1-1,TGTGCCAGCAGCTTAGGGGAGTTTGAAGCTTTCTTT,CASSLGEFEAFF
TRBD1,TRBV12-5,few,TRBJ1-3,TGTGCTAGTGGTTCCTTTCGAGACAGGGGGCAGATGAGGGTCTCTGGAAACACCATATATTTT,CASGSFRDRGQMRVSGNTIYF
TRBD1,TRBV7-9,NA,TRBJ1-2,TGTGCCAGCAGCTTAACGGTCGGGACAGCCTATGGCTACACCTTC,CASSLTVGTAYGYTF
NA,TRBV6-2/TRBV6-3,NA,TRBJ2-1,TGTGCCAGCAGTTACGGGGCGGAGCAGTTCTTC,CASSYGAEQFF
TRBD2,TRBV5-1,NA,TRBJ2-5,TGCGCCAGCAGGACGGGACTAGCGGGAGTTGAGACCCAGTACTTC,CASRTGLAGVETQYF
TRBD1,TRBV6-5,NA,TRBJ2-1,TGTGTCAGCAGTCCGTACGGGACAGCCGGTGAGCAGTTCTTC,CVSSPYGTAGEQFF
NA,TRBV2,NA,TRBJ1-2,TGTGCCAGCGATCAGGGAAACCACTATGGCTACACCTTC,CASDQGNHYGYTF
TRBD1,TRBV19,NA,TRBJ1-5,TGTGCCAGTAGCTCCGGACAGGGTCAGCCCCAGCATTTT,CASSSGQGQPQHF
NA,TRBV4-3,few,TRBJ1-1,TGCGCCAGCAGCCCCATGCCTCCCGGGAACACTGAAGCTTTCTTT,CASSPMPPGNTEAFF
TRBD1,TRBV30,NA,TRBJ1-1,TGTGCCTGGGCACTCTGGGGGACAGGGTTCGTAACTGAAGCTTTCTTT,CAWALWGTGFVTEAFF
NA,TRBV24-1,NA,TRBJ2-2,TGTGCCACCAGTGATTGGAGGACGGAGAACACCGGGGAGCTGTTTTTT,CATSDWRTENTGELFF
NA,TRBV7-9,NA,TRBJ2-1,TGTGCCAGCAGCTTAGTCGGGGGAAAAGGACCTGGGGATGAGCAGTTCTTC,CASSLVGGKGPGDEQFF